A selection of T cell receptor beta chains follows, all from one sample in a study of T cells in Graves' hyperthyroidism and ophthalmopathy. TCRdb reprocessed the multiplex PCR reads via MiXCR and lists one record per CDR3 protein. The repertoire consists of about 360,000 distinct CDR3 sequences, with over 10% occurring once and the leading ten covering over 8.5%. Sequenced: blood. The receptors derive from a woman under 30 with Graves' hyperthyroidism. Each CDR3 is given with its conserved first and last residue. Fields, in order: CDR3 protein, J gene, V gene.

cdr3_aa: CASSETGGRIIKYF
j_call: TRBJ2-3
v_call: TRBV2

cdr3_aa: CASRSGSETQYF
j_call: TRBJ2-5
v_call: TRBV6-2/TRBV6-3

cdr3_aa: CASSLAGGRMNTEAFF
j_call: TRBJ1-1
v_call: TRBV11-1

cdr3_aa: CASSSSRGTDTQYF
j_call: TRBJ2-3
v_call: TRBV7-2

cdr3_aa: CASSFEGSPFTDTQYF
j_call: TRBJ2-3
v_call: TRBV28

cdr3_aa: CASSLGNLDTQYF
j_call: TRBJ2-3
v_call: TRBV7-9

cdr3_aa: CASTLTGGALTDTQYF
j_call: TRBJ2-3
v_call: TRBV5-1

cdr3_aa: CSGGADLYEQYF
j_call: TRBJ2-7
v_call: TRBV20-1

cdr3_aa: CASSQRSPVLASEYNEQFF
j_call: TRBJ2-1
v_call: TRBV4-1

cdr3_aa: CASSAVAGDGENEQFF
j_call: TRBJ2-1
v_call: TRBV6-1

cdr3_aa: CASSHNGAYNEQFF
j_call: TRBJ2-1
v_call: TRBV4-3

cdr3_aa: CASSQDPSRLSYYGYTF
j_call: TRBJ1-2
v_call: TRBV4-3

cdr3_aa: CASSLTELTGELFF
j_call: TRBJ2-2
v_call: TRBV5-4

cdr3_aa: CASSFLGTGAETQYF
j_call: TRBJ2-5
v_call: TRBV7-9

cdr3_aa: CASRRRSTDTQYF
j_call: TRBJ2-3
v_call: TRBV10-2

cdr3_aa: CASSPSTSGAAQPQHF
j_call: TRBJ1-5
v_call: TRBV7-8

cdr3_aa: CASSGGRADYEQYF
j_call: TRBJ2-7
v_call: TRBV27

cdr3_aa: CASSLAGTRVRNEQFF
j_call: TRBJ2-1
v_call: TRBV5-1

cdr3_aa: CASSEQGSEKLFF
j_call: TRBJ1-4
v_call: TRBV2

cdr3_aa: CSARDRLLYEQYF
j_call: TRBJ2-7
v_call: TRBV20-1

cdr3_aa: CASSPRPTGGRTEAFF
j_call: TRBJ1-1
v_call: TRBV3-1

cdr3_aa: CASSPRIAGAQETQYF
j_call: TRBJ2-5
v_call: TRBV18

cdr3_aa: CASSSGAGTSLGTQYF
j_call: TRBJ2-5
v_call: TRBV11-2

cdr3_aa: CASSSLRIGGELFF
j_call: TRBJ2-2
v_call: TRBV2

cdr3_aa: CASTSDRGTNEKLFF
j_call: TRBJ1-4
v_call: TRBV25-1

cdr3_aa: CASRTDRTRGEQYF
j_call: TRBJ2-7
v_call: TRBV6-1